This entry lists 30 T cell receptor beta chains sequenced from one sample in a study of blood T cells in healthy people across ages. A J-beta primer mix and a sample-barcoded 5' primer were used in a second PCR of about 7 to 12 cycles. TCRdb reprocessed the 5' RACE reads via MiXCR and lists one record per CDR3 protein. The sample has nearly 1 million distinct CDR3 sequences; about 53% are singletons. Source material: blood. These receptors came from a woman in her sixties in good health.

The gene calls are TRBV21-1 and TRBJ1-4. TRBV21-1 is reported as a pseudogene. The CDR3 has 15 residues. The DNA of the CDR3 is TGTGCCAGCAGCAAAGGTGTAGGGCTTGGGGAAAAACTGTTTTTT. Residues: CASSKGVGLGEKLFF.

The chain links TRBV11-2 to TRBJ2-5; 8 bases fit TRBD1. Germline values: CDR1 SGHAT, CDR2 FQNNGV. There are 15 residues in the CDR3. With V trimmed by 1 base and J by 3 bases, 4 bases remained unmatched. DNA for the CDR3: TGTGCCAGCAGCTTAGTGTGGACAGGGAAAGAGACCCAGTACTTC. Translating it yields CASSLVWTGKETQYF.

V is TRBV6-6 and J is TRBJ2-5; 9 bases map to TRBD2. Germline CDR1 and CDR2: MNHNY and SVGAGI (reference sequence). The CDR3 covers 14 residues. Trimming at V came to 7 bases and at J to 0 bases, leaving 3 bases not matched to a gene. This CDR3 reads CASKVAGDQETQYF. The CDR3 bases are TGTGCCAGCAAAGTAGCGGGAGACCAAGAGACCCAGTACTTC.

The V and J genes are TRBV29-1 and TRBJ2-6; D gene unclear. Trimming cost V 6 bases and J 0 bases, with 9 bases left between them. CDR3 size: 14 residues. Germline values: CDR1 SQVTM, CDR2 ANQGSEA. In nucleotides, the CDR3 is TGCAGCGTCGCAGTGAACTCTGGGGCCAACGTCCTGACTTTC. As protein: CSVAVNSGANVLTF.

The V gene is TRBV7-9, the J gene TRBJ2-3; no firm D call. This CDR3 comprises 15 residues. V lost 1 base and J lost 0, with 8 bases in between. Germline V gene lookup returns CDR1 SEHNR and CDR2 FQNEAQ (reference sequence). The CDR3 DNA reads as TGTGCCAGCAGCTTAGGGATCGGGAGCACAGATACGCAGTATTTT. Amino acids: CASSLGIGSTDTQYF.

This clonotype was counted only a few times. This chain joins TRBV7-9 and TRBJ1-2; D might be TRBD1 (5 bases). The CDR3 extends over 14 amino acids. Trimming pared 1 base from V and 4 bases from J, leaving 10 bases between. Germline values: CDR1 SEHNR, CDR2 FQNEAQ (reference sequence). The DNA of the CDR3 is TGTGCCAGCAGCTTAGTCCTCGGGGGCTATGGCTACACCTTC. Its protein product is CASSLVLGGYGYTF. Drawing the rest from reference TRBV7-9 and TRBJ1-2, the complete variable domain is DTGVSQNPRHKITKRGQNVTFRCDPISEHNRLYWYRQTLGQGPEFLTYFQNEAQLEKSRLLSDRFSAERPKGSFSTLEIQRTEQGDSAMYLCASSLVLGGYGYTFGSGTRLTVV.

The chain uses TRBV24-1 and TRBJ2-5; 9 bases are shared with TRBD1. The trim removed 7 bases at V and 3 bases at J, leaving 11 bases unmatched. Germline V lookup: CDR1 KGHDR, CDR2 SFDVKD. The CDR3 loop spans 16 amino acids. CDR3 in DNA: TGTGCCACCAGCGAGGCCGGGACAGGGAAAGAAGAGACCCAGTACTTC. Residues: CATSEAGTGKEETQYF.

This clonotype has only a few counts. The chain recombines TRBV20-1 with TRBJ2-7, with 7 positions matching TRBD2. The germline CDR1 and CDR2 sequences are DFQATT and SNEGSKA (reference sequence). The junction had 11 bases not matched to a gene; V was cut back by 3 bases and J by 3 bases. The CDR3 is made up of 15 amino acids. The CDR3 is CSASFIGDYNYEQYF. CDR3 nucleotides: TGCAGTGCTAGTTTTATTGGGGACTACAACTACGAGCAGTACTTC.

The J gene is TRBJ2-5, the V gene TRBV24-1; TRBD1 or TRBD2 may be the D gene (5 bases each). From germline, CDR1 is KGHDR and CDR2 SFDVKD. Trimming shortened V by 9 bases and J by 3 bases, and 13 bases separated the two germline ends. CDR3 length equals 13 residues. As DNA, the CDR3 is TGTGCCACCGGGGGTCACGGGGAAGAGACCCAGTACTTC. It is translated as CATGGHGEETQYF.

The gene calls are TRBV7-2 and TRBJ2-4; 8 bases are a match to TRBD1. The J call is doubtful: the DNA matches TRBJ2-7 better. The CDR3 length is 16 residues. The V gene's germline CDR1 is SGHTA and CDR2 FQGNSA. CDR3 protein: CASSDRTGKDLGEQYF. For the CDR3, the DNA is TGTGCCAGCAGCGATCGGACAGGGAAGGACCTGGGCGAGCAGTACTTC.

V is TRBV14 and J is TRBJ2-3; 13 nucleotides match TRBD2. V shed 5 bases, J shed 3 bases, and the junction held 8 bases outside the gene matches. The CDR3 covers 17 residues. Germline values: CDR1 SGHDN, CDR2 FVKESK. CDR3 amino acids: CASSTRTSGSITDTQYF. The CDR3 coding sequence is TGTGCCAGCAGCACCCGGACTAGCGGGAGTATAACAGATACGCAGTATTTT.

CDR3 DNA: TGTGCCAGCAGGGACCAGGGTTGGCGACAAGAGACCCAGTACTTC. This codes for CASRDQGWRQETQYF. The genes are TRBV27 and TRBJ2-5; D is perhaps TRBD1 (5 bases). V lost 6 bases and J lost 2, with 16 bases in between. CDR1 and CDR2 from the germline V gene are MNHEY and SMNVEV (reference sequence). This CDR3 has 15 residues.

Notes on this clonotype: The junction shows a germline mismatch at one end, possibly a read error. The V and J genes are TRBV5-1 and TRBJ2-1; 7 bases map to TRBD1. The germline V gene has CDR1 SGHRS and CDR2 YFSETQ. The length of the CDR3 is 14 residues. The CDR3 region is CASSRGGLDNGQFF. The CDR3 nucleotides read TGCGCCAGCAGCCGAGGGGGCTTGGACAATGGGCAGTTCTTC.

The rearrangement uses TRBV6-5 and TRBJ2-1; TRBD2 is a possible D gene (5 bases). Germline V gives CDR1 MNHEY, CDR2 SVGAGI. V lost 8 bases, J lost 15 bases, and 26 bases lay in between. The CDR3 has 14 amino acids. CDR3 loop: CASGPGLTTTPTFF. Here the CDR3 DNA reads TGTGCCAGCGGGCCAGGACTGACCACTACGCCTACGTTCTTC.

This clonotype was detected a few times. V and J are TRBV10-3 and TRBJ2-7; the D gene is possibly TRBD1 (5 bases). The end of the DNA aligns better with TRBJ2-5, so the J call may be wrong. The CDR3 spans 14 residues. Germline V gives CDR1 ENHRY, CDR2 SYGVKD. CDR3 coding DNA: TGTGCCATCAGTCCATCGACAGCGCAGGAGACCCAGTACTTC. Residues: CAISPSTAQETQYF.

This clonotype was recorded a few times. This rearrangement joins TRBV5-1 to TRBJ2-1, with TRBD2 identical over 13 bases. The CDR3 is 13 residues long. J was trimmed by 5 bases and V by 8 bases; bases with no gene match: 1. CDR1 and CDR2 (germline): SGHRS, YFSETQ. The CDR3 region is CARGTSGNNEQFF. CDR3 in DNA: TGCGCCAGAGGGACTAGCGGGAACAATGAGCAGTTCTTC.

The chain couples TRBV6-5 to TRBJ2-5; D is unclear. The CDR3 is made up of 14 amino acids. Germline CDR1 reads MNHEY; CDR2 reads SVGAGI. V was trimmed by 0 bases and J by 2 bases, leaving 7 bases between them. CDR3 coding DNA: TGTGCCAGCAGTTACTCGAGGCAGCAAGAGACCCAGTACTTC. Its translation is CASSYSRQQETQYF.

This chain links TRBV5-1 with TRBJ2-3; D is perhaps TRBD2 (6 bases). Trimming took 2 bases from V and 4 from J, leaving 17 bases between them. This CDR3 has 16 amino acids. The germline gives CDR1 SGHRS, CDR2 YFSETQ. CDR3 sequence reads: CASSFNAGRMADTQYF. CDR3 nucleotides: TGCGCCAGCAGCTTTAATGCGGGAAGGATGGCAGATACGCAGTATTTT.

The chain combines TRBV4-1 with TRBJ1-6, with 7 positions matching TRBD1. From germline, CDR1 is MGHRA and CDR2 YSYEKL. The V segment lost 0 bases and the J segment 11 bases; nucleotides outside the gene matches: 7. The CDR3 totals 15 residues. The CDR3 DNA reads TGCGCCAGCAGCCAAGATAAGGGACAGTGGACACCCCTCCACTTT. Translated: CASSQDKGQWTPLHF.

This chain links TRBV9 with TRBJ2-5; 10 bases align to TRBD2. This CDR3 spans 15 amino acids. Trimming removed 0 bases from V and 4 bases from J; junction bases left unmatched: 3. Germline loops: CDR1 SGDLS, CDR2 YYNGEE. CDR3 in amino acids: CASSVGLAGVETQYF. DNA for the CDR3: TGTGCCAGCAGCGTAGGCCTAGCGGGAGTAGAGACCCAGTACTTC.

This clonotype appeared a few times. This sequence joins TRBV6-2 or TRBV6-3 and TRBJ2-7, with 12 bases fitting TRBD2. CDR1 MNHEY and CDR2 SVGEGT come from the germline V gene. The CDR3 is 16 amino acids. The V and J ends lost 5 bases and 2 bases, in that order; junction bases with no gene match: 7. DNA for the CDR3: TGTGCCAGCAGTGACAGGACTAGCGGGACTCCCTACGAGCAGTACTTC. Translating gives CASSDRTSGTPYEQYF.

The rearrangement links TRBV6-1 to TRBJ2-5; D is unclear. V dropped 3 bases and J dropped 0 bases, with 5 bases sitting between them. The length of the CDR3 is 13 residues. Germline V gives CDR1 MNHNS, CDR2 SASEGT. CDR3 sequence: CASSEQYQETQYF. The CDR3 region has the DNA TGTGCCAGCAGTGAGCAGTACCAAGAGACCCAGTACTTC.

The chain links TRBV7-2 to TRBJ2-1; 14 positions match TRBD2. Germline V gene sequence: CDR1 SGHTA, CDR2 FQGNSA. With 5 bases clipped from V and 7 bases from J, the junction kept 10 bases outside the gene matches. This CDR3 has 17 residues. CDR3 loop: CASSLGGLAGEGNEQFF. CDR3 DNA: TGTGCCAGCAGCCTGGGGGGACTAGCGGGAGAAGGGAATGAGCAGTTCTTC.

V gene TRBV7-9 combines with J gene TRBJ1-5; D not resolved. The germline CDR1 and CDR2 sequences are SEHNR and FQNEAQ (reference sequence). Trimming shortened V by 3 bases and J by 15 bases, and 15 bases separated the two germline ends. This CDR3 spans 12 amino acids. This CDR3 is CASSFPRSFLHF. The CDR3 region has the DNA TGTGCCAGCAGCTTTCCCAGGAGCTTTTTGCATTTT.

The J gene is TRBJ2-7, the V gene TRBV9; D is possibly TRBD1 or TRBD2 (6 bases each). Trimming removed 4 bases from V and 3 bases from J, with 14 bases in between. Germline loops: CDR1 SGDLS, CDR2 YYNGEE. CDR3 length: 14 amino acids. CDR3 protein: CASSKAEGVYEQYF. The CDR3 DNA sequence: TGTGCCAGCAGCAAAGCGGAGGGGGTCTACGAGCAGTACTTC.

This chain uses TRBV7-9 with TRBJ2-5; 9 bases align to TRBD2. The CDR3 has 16 residues. Germline CDR1 is SEHNR and CDR2 is FQNEAQ (reference sequence). The V and J ends lost 3 bases and 7 bases, in that order; junction bases with no gene match: 12. In DNA, the CDR3 is TGTGCCAGCAGCTTCACGGTAGCGGGAGAATTGGGGACCCAGTACTTC. Translation gives CASSFTVAGELGTQYF.

This clonotype occurred a few times. This chain connects TRBV27 to TRBJ1-5; weak D call: TRBD1 (5 bases). The V gene lost 7 bases and the J gene lost 2 bases, with 12 bases spanning the gap. The length of the CDR3 is 14 residues. The V gene's germline CDR1 is MNHEY and CDR2 SMNVEV (reference sequence). The CDR3 DNA reads as TGTGCCAGCACCACCGGGGGTCGCAATCAGCCCCAGCATTTT. It yields the protein CASTTGGRNQPQHF.

This clonotype was detected a few times. V gene TRBV10-3 combines with J gene TRBJ2-7; D unresolved. CDR1 and CDR2 from the germline V gene are ENHRY and SYGVKD. The germline V and J ends were trimmed by 0 bases and 2 bases, with 14 bases remaining between them. The CDR3 is made up of 16 amino acids. The CDR3 DNA reads TGTGCCATCAGTGAGTCTGCTGGTGTACGAGCCTACGAGCAGTACTTC. Amino acids: CAISESAGVRAYEQYF.

The rearrangement links TRBV2 to TRBJ1-2, with D possibly matching TRBD1 (5 bases). With 9 bases removed from V and 5 bases from J, the gap between germline ends came to 25 bases. The germline gives CDR1 SNHLY, CDR2 FYNNEI. This CDR3 has 16 residues. DNA for the CDR3: TGTGCCAGACAAAACGCTGATTACAGGCAGACTTATGGCTACACCTTC. This translates into CARQNADYRQTYGYTF.

This chain uses TRBV12-3 or TRBV12-4 with TRBJ2-4, with D hard to call. The J call may be faulty, since TRBJ2-7 better matches the DNA end. The CDR3 has 15 residues. This CDR3 reads CASSSAGRRFYEQYF. CDR3 DNA: TGTGCCAGCAGTTCGGCTGGGCGCCGGTTTTACGAGCAGTACTTC.